This passage covers 5 T cell receptor beta chains from one sample sequenced in a study of molecular identifiers for immune sequencing clone quantification. TCRdb passed the PCR reads through MiXCR, listing each CDR3 protein once. Of hundreds of thousands of distinct CDR3 sequences in the sample, around 25% were seen once. The sample comprised naive CD8+ T cells from blood, with Jurkat cell RNA spiked in. Stated subset: FACS-sorted CD8+CD4-CCR7+CD45RA+ naive T cells. Receptor source: a human donor in good health. Some libraries in this study had Jurkat cell RNA spiked in.

This clonotype was detected ten times or more. The chain recombines TRBV27 with TRBJ2-7; D is undetermined. V dropped 5 bases and J dropped 0 bases, with 14 bases sitting between them. Germline CDR1 reads MNHEY; CDR2 reads SMNVEV (reference sequence). The length of the CDR3 is 15 residues. The CDR3 is CASSAASRFSYEQYF. As DNA, the CDR3 is TGTGCCAGCAGTGCTGCCAGCAGGTTCTCCTACGAGCAGTACTTC.

Of note for this clonotype: A read error may be the cause here, since a much bigger clone is one base away. The V call is TRBV14, the J call TRBJ1-2; TRBD1 might be the D (6 bases). This CDR3 is 14 amino acids long. Germline V gene sequence: CDR1 SGHDN, CDR2 FVKESK. The ends were cut back, 4 bases at V and 7 bases at J, with 16 bases in the middle. CDR3: CASSPRPGAFGYTF. Written as DNA, the CDR3 is TGTGCCAGCAGCCCTAGGCCAGGGGCGTTTGGCTACACCTTC.

There are many counts of this clonotype. The chain links TRBV5-1 to TRBJ2-1; the match to TRBD2 covers 11 bases. The germline gives CDR1 SGHRS, CDR2 YFSETQ. J gave up 4 bases and V 0 bases, and 3 bases lay outside the gene matches. The CDR3 covers 16 residues. The CDR3 protein is CASSLAGTSGYNEQFF. The DNA of the CDR3 is TGCGCCAGCAGCTTGGCCGGGACTAGCGGATACAATGAGCAGTTCTTC.

This clonotype was seen many times. The V gene is TRBV5-4, the J gene TRBJ2-2; TRBD1 matches at 9 bases. The CDR3 consists of 17 residues. CDR1 is SGHNT and CDR2 is YYREEE in the germline V gene (reference sequence). V lost 4 bases to trimming and J lost 6 bases; unmatched junction nucleotides: 13. CDR3 nucleotide sequence: TGTGCCAGCAGCAATCCACAGGGGGCGAGGTTTTCCGGGGAGCTGTTTTTT. It is translated as CASSNPQGARFSGELFF. Based on the CDR3 plus reference TRBV5-4 and TRBJ2-2, the full variable domain is ETGVTQSPTHLIKTRGQQVTLRCSSQSGHNTVSWYQQALGQGPQFIFQYYREEENGRGNFPPRFSGLQFPNYSSELNVNALELDDSALYLCASSNPQGARFSGELFFGEGSRLTVL.

This clonotype was seen just once. A much larger clone lies a single base off, so this may be a read error. The chain joins TRBV20-1 to TRBJ2-7; D is ambiguous. The germline CDR1 and CDR2 sequences are DFQATT and SNEGSKA (reference sequence). The CDR3 contains 10 residues. Trimming shortened V by 4 bases and J by 2 bases, and 3 bases separated the two germline ends. The CDR3 protein is CSAKPYEQYF. In DNA, the CDR3 is TGCAGTGCTAAACCCTACGAGCAGTACTTC.